Listed here is a single TCR beta chain. Its antigen is currently unknown. Profiled with immunoSEQ multiplex PCR; TCRdb holds only in-frame clones, not every one. This table has some 30,000 clones, around three quarters appearing once. These data belong to a study of T cell clonotyping in hematopoietic cell transplantation. Study background: Cytoreduction preceded collection of pretransplant recipient samples. Study-level results: After transplant, recipient diversity fell while pathologically expanded clonotypes grew through day 180.

V was pared by 1 base and J by 4 bases, with 10 bases between. Per the germline V gene, CDR1 is LGHNA and CDR2 is YSLEER. This CDR3 comprises 14 residues. As for time point: recipient sample about 28 days before transplant, after cytoreduction. Recipients were bled about 28 days pretransplant and at posttransplant days 30, 100, 180. The genes are TRBV4-3 and TRBJ1-2; a weak D match, TRBD1 (6 bases). The TCR originated in a woman aged 25 to 39 with chronic myeloid leukemia. Some clones in this sample may be carry-over from other donors' samples. The sequencing here drew on peripheral blood mononuclear cells, taken before stem cell transplant. The CDR3 DNA reads TGCGCCAGCAGCCAAGCTACAGGGTTCTATGGCTACACCTTC. It is translated as CASSQATGFYGYTF.